Each of the 10 T cell receptor beta chains below was sequenced from the same sample in a study of tissue T cells after allogeneic stem cell transplantation. Time point given: mouse harvest day 7 after allogeneic transplant. Tail vein injection delivered 10^7 T-cell-depleted bone marrow cells and 10^6 splenic CD5+ T cells. Sequencing was performed with immunoSEQ multiplex PCR; in TCRdb, only in-frame clones are kept and a portion is missing. Found here are under 4,500 clones, roughly half of them singletons; the top ten hold 8.4%. Sample: lymph node tissue. The receptors stem from a female BALB/c mouse given C57BL/6 T cells with graft-versus-host disease after an allogeneic hematopoietic cell transplant.

Points on this clone: Gene names and germline match the mouse. The read terminates 1 residue ahead of where the CDR3 ends, so the germline J gene completes it. The genes are TRBV4 and TRBJ2-5; TRBD2 agrees at 10 bases. V lost 6 bases and J lost 0; bases outside the gene matches: 3. Germline CDR1 and CDR2: LGHDT and YNNKQL (reference sequence). The CDR3 contains 15 residues. The CDR3 region is CASRDWGDNQDTQYF. The sequenced CDR3 bases are TGTGCCAGCAGAGACTGGGGGGATAACCAAGACACCCAGTAC.

A remark on this clone: Gene names follow the mouse nomenclature. The read halts 1 residue ahead of the CDR3 end, with the missing end drawn from the germline J gene. The chain carries TRBV16 and TRBJ2-5, with D possibly TRBD1 on 6 matching bases. The V gene lost 3 bases and the J gene lost 3 bases, with 7 bases spanning the gap. Germline assignment: CDR1 SGHSA and CDR2 FRNQAP. This CDR3 spans 13 amino acids. The CDR3 bases that were read are TGTGCAAGCAGCTTGGGACAACAAGACACCCAGTAC. Protein product: CASSLGQQDTQY. The CDR3 in full is CASSLGQQDTQYF.

Notes on this clone: Gene names and germline match the mouse. The read ends 1 residue shy of where the CDR3 ends; the end is completed using the germline J gene. The chain employs TRBV26 and TRBJ2-5, with D unclear. V was pared by 2 bases and J by 2 bases, with 5 bases between. Germline assignment: CDR1 KGHPV and CDR2 FQNQEV (reference sequence). CDR3 length: 13 residues. CDR3 loop: CASSLGVQDTQYF. CDR3 bases read: TGTGCCAGCAGTCTGGGGGTCCAAGACACCCAGTAC.

On this clone itself: The gene names given are mouse names. The sequenced CDR3 bases are TGCTCCAGCAGGGCGACAGGGGGCCACGAAAGATTATTT. Amino acid sequence: CSSRATGGHERLF. The whole CDR3 protein is CSSRATGGHERLFF. This chain links TRBV23 with TRBJ1-4; TRBD1 was called by the table and not checked on the DNA. The CDR3 end is not reached by the read, which stops 1 residue before it; the germline J gene fills it in. Germline loops: CDR1 KGHTA, CDR2 FQNQQP. CDR3 length: 14 amino acids.

Concerning this clone itself: The gene symbols are mouse symbols. The CDR3 extends 1 residue past the end of the read, so its final part is completed from the germline J gene. The V call is TRBV29, the J call TRBJ1-2; 8 bases map to TRBD1. CDR3 length equals 14 residues. Germline V gives CDR1 MSHET, CDR2 SYDVDS. Trimming removed 6 bases from V and 0 bases from J; junction bases left unmatched: 3. CDR3: CASSRQGTNSDYTF. CDR3 DNA, as far as it was read: TGTGCTAGCAGCCGACAGGGGACAAACTCCGACTACACC.

This clone showed up just a few times. Any gene name here is a mouse gene name. The sequence runs out 1 residue before the end of the CDR3; the remainder is reconstructed from the germline J gene. V and J are TRBV5 and TRBJ2-7; TRBD2 aligns across 10 bases. Germline trimming cut 4 bases from V and 6 bases from J; bases unmatched to any gene: 3. Germline V gene lookup returns CDR1 LGHNA and CDR2 YNLKQL (reference sequence). This CDR3 has 13 amino acids. CDR3 in amino acids: CASSPDWGVEQYF. The part of the CDR3 DNA that was read is TGTGCCAGCAGCCCAGACTGGGGGGTTGAACAGTAC.

This clone was detected only a few times. Gene names denote mouse genes. The read ends 1 residue early relative to the CDR3; the germline J gene fills the gap. The V gene is TRBV2, the J gene TRBJ2-3, with 10 bases fitting TRBD2. CDR1 LGHNA and CDR2 YSYQKL come from the germline V gene. The CDR3 covers 17 residues. Unmatched junction bases numbered 6, after V lost 3 bases and J lost 0 bases. The CDR3 loop reads CASSHPGLGSSAETLYF. The CDR3 DNA, read in part, is TGTGCCAGCAGCCATCCGGGACTGGGGTCTAGTGCAGAAACGCTGTAT.

Details on this clone: The genes and germline here are from mouse. The read falls 1 residue short of the CDR3 end, and the missing part is taken from the germline J gene. The chain has TRBV1 and TRBJ2-2; 10 bases are shared with TRBD2. There are 16 residues in the CDR3. Germline V gene lookup returns CDR1 NSQYPW and CDR2 LRSPGD (reference sequence). Trimming removed 1 base from V and 1 base from J; junction bases left unmatched: 0. Partial CDR3 DNA: TGCACCTGCAGTGCAGGACTGGGGGGAAACACCGGGCAGCTCTAC. Translated, it gives CTCSAGLGGNTGQLY. The whole CDR3 region reads CTCSAGLGGNTGQLYF.

Details on this clone: The genes are named according to mouse. The CDR3 end lies 1 residue beyond the end of the read and is filled in from the germline J gene. The genes are TRBV26 and TRBJ2-1, with TRBD1 matching over 8 bases. The CDR3 spans 14 residues. V trimming: 5 bases; J trimming: 7 bases; junction bases outside the gene matches: 7. Germline-derived CDR1 and CDR2 are KGHPV and FQNQEV (reference sequence). CDR3 DNA, as far as it was read: TGTGCCAGCAGTTCGGACAGGGCAGGAGCTGAGCAGTTC. Protein product: CASSSDRAGAEQF. From start to end, the CDR3 is CASSSDRAGAEQFF.

Concerning this clone: Each gene name is a mouse one. From the germline J gene comes the end of the CDR3, since the read stops 1 residue before it. V gene TRBV13-1 combines with J gene TRBJ2-3, with 7 bases fitting TRBD1. Trimming at V came to 2 bases and at J to 1 base, leaving 4 bases not matched to a gene. This CDR3 comprises 15 residues. Germline V CDR1 and CDR2: NSHNY, SYGAGN. CDR3 DNA (partial): TGTGCCAGCAGTGACTACAGGGGCGGTGCAGAAACGCTGTAT. It specifies CASSDYRGGAETLY. In full, the CDR3 is CASSDYRGGAETLYF.